This is a list of T cell receptor beta chains from one sample in a study of CD8 T cells in Susac syndrome. TCRdb itself ran the immunoSEQ multiplex PCR reads through MiXCR, one entry per CDR3 protein. The data show about 150,000 distinct CDR3 sequences, 90% to 95% seen once. The sequencing input was CD4+ T cells from PBMCs. The receptor set was obtained from a human donor in good health. The CDR3 runs from the conserved cysteine through the conserved F or W. A D gene is named only where the DNA matches it firmly. Not every row has a clone size; where given, it reads once, few, many or a size class.

v_gene | d_gene | abundance | CDR3aa
TRBV11-2 | . | . | CASSLIGTEDSPLHF
TRBV25-1 | TRBD2 | . | CASIRAGGPENEQFF
TRBV6-2/TRBV6-3 | . | . | CASSSLPSTSYNEQFF
TRBV20-1 | . | . | CSARVPGVTETQYF
TRBV7-9 | TRBD1 | . | CASSLRDRALNEQFF
TRBV27 | . | . | CASSLGRTGANVLTF
TRBV29-1 | TRBD1 | . | CSVKTGGHQPQHF
TRBV29-1 | . | once | CSAERGIGTEAFF
TRBV13 | . | . | CASSSRQRGNSPLHF
TRBV5-5 | TRBD1 | . | CASREPGQESDTQYF
TRBV3-1 | . | . | CASSQVPGENIQYF
TRBV20-1 | . | . | CSARGAGEQFF
TRBV5-1 | . | . | CASSLLQRGETQYF
TRBV9 | . | . | CASSVGVDRSYYNEQFF
TRBV5-1 | . | . | CASSGGNGNEQFF
TRBV5-6 | . | . | CASSFDRISYEQYF
TRBV4-3 | TRBD2 | . | CASSLGLAGFQETQYF
TRBV5-4 | TRBD2 | . | CASSLGGLAGANIQYF
TRBV12-1 | . | . | CASSQCCHPNYGYTF
TRBV12-3/TRBV12-4 | . | . | CASSSQTRGEQFF
TRBV11-2 | . | once | CASSSMGRITGELFF